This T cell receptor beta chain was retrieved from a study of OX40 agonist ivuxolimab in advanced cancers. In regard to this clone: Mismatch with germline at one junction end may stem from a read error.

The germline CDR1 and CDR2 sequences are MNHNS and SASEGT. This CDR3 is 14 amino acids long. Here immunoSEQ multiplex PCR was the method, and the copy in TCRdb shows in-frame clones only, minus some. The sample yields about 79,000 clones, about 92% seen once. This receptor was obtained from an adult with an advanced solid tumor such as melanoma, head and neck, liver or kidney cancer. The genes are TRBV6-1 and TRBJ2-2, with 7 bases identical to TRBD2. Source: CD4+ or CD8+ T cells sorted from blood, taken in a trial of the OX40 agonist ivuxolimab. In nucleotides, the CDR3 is TGTGCCAGCAGGCGGGAGTTCCGCACCGGGGGGCTGTTTTTT. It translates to CASRREFRTGGLFF.